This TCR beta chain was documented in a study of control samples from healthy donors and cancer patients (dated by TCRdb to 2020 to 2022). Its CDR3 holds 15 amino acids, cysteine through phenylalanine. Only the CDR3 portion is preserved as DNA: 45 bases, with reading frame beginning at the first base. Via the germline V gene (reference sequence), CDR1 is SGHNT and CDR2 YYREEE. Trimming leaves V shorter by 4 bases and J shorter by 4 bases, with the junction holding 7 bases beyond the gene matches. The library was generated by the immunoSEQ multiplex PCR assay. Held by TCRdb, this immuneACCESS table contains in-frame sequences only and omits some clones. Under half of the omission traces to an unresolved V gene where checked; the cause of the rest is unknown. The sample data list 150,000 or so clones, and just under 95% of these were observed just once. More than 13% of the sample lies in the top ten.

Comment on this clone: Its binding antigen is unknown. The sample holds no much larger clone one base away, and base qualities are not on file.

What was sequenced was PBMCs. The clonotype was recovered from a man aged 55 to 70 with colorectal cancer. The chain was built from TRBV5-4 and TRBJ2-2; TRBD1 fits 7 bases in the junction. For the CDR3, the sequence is CASSPTGRATGELFF. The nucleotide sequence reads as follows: TGTGCCAGCAGCCCGACAGGGCGAGCCACCGGGGAGCTGTTTTTT.